The sequence of this TCR beta chain was determined in a study of shared clonotypes between healthy human individuals. Study summary: CD4 naive and CD4 memory each took three plates per donor, while CD8 naive took two and CD8 memory one.

CD45RA+ naive and CD45RA-negative memory subsets were separated from CD4+ cells. Original handling: ImmunoSEQ output lacked quality scores and full-length reads, limiting matched filtering. Generated by immunoSEQ multiplex PCR, the TCRdb table keeps only in-frame clones and is missing some. V, J and clone size are taken as reported in that table, and D and trimming were inferred from the DNA itself. The repertoire holds 2 million to 2.5 million clones, with 93% as singletons. V was cut by 1 base and J by 5 bases, with 14 bases left in between. CDR1 and CDR2 from the germline V gene are MGHRA and YSYEKL. This CDR3 is built from 15 residues.

Sequenced input: naive CD4+ T cells from PBMCs. Described subset: CD45RA+ positively selected. The origin of this receptor is a man younger than 30 in good health. Some clones in this sample may be carry-over from other donors' samples. The V gene is TRBV4-1, the J gene TRBJ2-5, with D maybe TRBD2 (5 bases). As DNA, the CDR3 is TGCGCCAGCAGCCAAGCTGTGGGCGGAGGTGAGACCCAGTACTTC. Protein: CASSQAVGGGETQYF.